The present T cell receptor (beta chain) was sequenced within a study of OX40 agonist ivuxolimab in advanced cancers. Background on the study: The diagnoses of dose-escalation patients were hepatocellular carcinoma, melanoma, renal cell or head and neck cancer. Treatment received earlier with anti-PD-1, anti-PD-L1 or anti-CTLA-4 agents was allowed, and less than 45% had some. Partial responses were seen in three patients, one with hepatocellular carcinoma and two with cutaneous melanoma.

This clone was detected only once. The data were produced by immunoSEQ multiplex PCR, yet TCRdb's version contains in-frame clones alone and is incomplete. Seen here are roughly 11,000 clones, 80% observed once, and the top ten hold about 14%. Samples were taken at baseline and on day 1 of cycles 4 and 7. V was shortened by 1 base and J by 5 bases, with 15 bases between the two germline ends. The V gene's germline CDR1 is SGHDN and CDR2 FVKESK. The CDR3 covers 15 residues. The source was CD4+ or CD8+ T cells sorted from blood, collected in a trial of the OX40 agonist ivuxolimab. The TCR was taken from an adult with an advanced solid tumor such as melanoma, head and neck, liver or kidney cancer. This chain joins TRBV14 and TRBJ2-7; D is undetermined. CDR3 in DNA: TGTGCCAGCAGCCAAGTTTGGGGAAGGGTTAACGAGCAGTACTTC. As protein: CASSQVWGRVNEQYF.